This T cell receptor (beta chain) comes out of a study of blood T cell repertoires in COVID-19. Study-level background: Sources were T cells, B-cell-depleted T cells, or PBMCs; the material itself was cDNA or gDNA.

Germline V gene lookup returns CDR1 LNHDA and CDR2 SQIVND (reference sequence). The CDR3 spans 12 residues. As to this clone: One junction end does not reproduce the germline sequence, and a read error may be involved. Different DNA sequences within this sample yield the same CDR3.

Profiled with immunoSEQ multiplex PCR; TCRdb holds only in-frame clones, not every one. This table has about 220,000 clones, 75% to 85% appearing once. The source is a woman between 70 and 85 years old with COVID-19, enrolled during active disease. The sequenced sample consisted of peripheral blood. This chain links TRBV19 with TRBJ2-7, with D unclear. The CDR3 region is CASSGLYYEQYF. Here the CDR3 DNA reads TGTGCTAGTAGTGGCCTTTACTACGAGCAGTACTTC.